These 26 T cell receptor beta chains were sequenced from one sample in a study of T-cell memory formation after mild COVID-19. From the 5' RACE reads, TCRdb called clonotypes with MiXCR, one entry per CDR3 protein. The table records under 250,000 distinct CDR3 sequences, approximately 15% of them present only once. What was sequenced was PBMCs or a T cell subset sorted from them (not recorded which). These TCRs come from an adult woman who had mild COVID-19 (a few samples of this study predate the infection). Cell type and time point are not known.

The chain recombines TRBV7-3 with TRBJ2-3; 7 nucleotides match TRBD1. Germline V CDR1 and CDR2: SGHTA, FQGTGA. Trimming at V came to 2 bases and at J to 4 bases, leaving 6 bases not matched to a gene. The CDR3 loop spans 15 amino acids. CDR3 loop: CASSLGDRASDTQYF. The CDR3 DNA sequence: TGTGCCAGCAGCTTAGGGGACAGAGCGTCAGATACGCAGTATTTT.

The chain links TRBV12-3 or TRBV12-4 to TRBJ1-1, with no clear D. The ends were cut back, 6 bases at V and 1 base at J, with 9 bases in the middle. CDR3 size: 13 residues. The DNA of the CDR3 is TGTGCCAGCAGCCGAAGCACGAACACTGAAGCTTTCTTT. Translated: CASSRSTNTEAFF.

This clonotype appeared many times. V is TRBV5-1 and J is TRBJ2-6, with a possible D match to TRBD2 (6 bases). The CDR3 contains 15 residues. Germline CDR1 SGHRS, CDR2 YFSETQ. Trimming removed 4 bases from V and 2 bases from J, with 10 bases in between. The CDR3 loop is CASSGGITGANVLTF. CDR3 nucleotides: TGCGCCAGCAGCGGCGGGATCACTGGGGCCAACGTCCTGACTTTC.

The chain combines TRBV18 with TRBJ2-2; 15 bases match TRBD2. Looked up from germline, CDR1 is KGHSH and CDR2 is LQKENI. V dropped 6 bases and J dropped 0; count of bases not matched to a gene: 8. The length of the CDR3 is 19 residues. CDR3 residues: CASSPGLAGGPANTGELFF. The CDR3 coding sequence is TGTGCCAGCTCCCCAGGACTAGCGGGAGGGCCGGCGAACACCGGGGAGCTGTTTTTT.

This clonotype was picked up a small number of times. The chain joins TRBV29-1 to TRBJ2-2; D may match TRBD1 or TRBD2 (5 bases each). The CDR3 has 12 residues. Per the germline V gene, CDR1 is SQVTM and CDR2 is ANQGSEA. V gave up 4 bases and J gave up 11 bases, with 14 bases separating them. The CDR3 reads CSVAGSTRELFF. The CDR3 DNA is TGCAGCGTTGCAGGGAGTACGCGCGAGCTGTTTTTT.

This clonotype was counted between two and nine times. The rearrangement links TRBV12-3 or TRBV12-4 to TRBJ1-2; D call uncertain. The CDR3 is 14 amino acids. Trimming left V 0 bases short and J 8 bases short, with 13 bases between. CDR3: CASSLASLLSGYTF. CDR3 DNA sequence: TGTGCCAGCAGTTTAGCCTCTTTATTGAGCGGCTACACCTTC.

The rearrangement uses TRBV5-1 and TRBJ2-7; 8 positions match TRBD2. The germline CDR1 and CDR2 sequences are SGHRS and YFSETQ. V shed 4 bases, J shed 3 bases, and the junction held 3 bases outside the gene matches. CDR3 length: 13 residues. The CDR3 coding sequence is TGCGCCAGCAGCAAGCGGGAGCTCTACGAGCAGTACTTC. Amino acids: CASSKRELYEQYF.

This clonotype occurred a few times. The CDR3 reads CASSGAAPVNEQFF. DNA of the CDR3: TGTGCCAGCAGTGGAGCGGCCCCAGTCAATGAGCAGTTCTTC. The chain uses TRBV12-3 or TRBV12-4 and TRBJ2-1, with a weak D call TRBD2 (5 bases). Trimming took 5 bases from V and 6 from J, leaving 14 bases between them. This CDR3 region has 14 residues.

The V and J genes are TRBV7-3 and TRBJ2-3, with a weak D call TRBD2 (6 bases). The CDR3 totals 15 residues. CDR1 and CDR2 (germline): SGHTA, FQGTGA. The ends were cut back, 5 bases at V and 2 bases at J, with 14 bases in the middle. The CDR3 is CASSPQGLLTDTQYF. The DNA of the CDR3 is TGTGCCAGCAGCCCCCAGGGACTGCTCACAGATACGCAGTATTTT.

This clonotype was seen a few times. The rearrangement uses TRBV12-3 or TRBV12-4 and TRBJ2-3; TRBD1 agrees at 9 bases. Unmatched junction bases numbered 5, after V lost 6 bases and J lost 4 bases. The CDR3 loop spans 14 amino acids. The CDR3 loop is CASRQGAGADTQYF. In DNA form, the CDR3 reads TGTGCCAGCAGACAGGGGGCCGGCGCAGATACGCAGTATTTT.

The CDR3 DNA reads as TGTGCCAGCTCGGCGACAGGGGAAGGGGAGCAGTACTTC. It yields the protein CASSATGEGEQYF. The V gene is TRBV18, the J gene TRBJ2-7, with 8 positions matching TRBD1. Per the germline V gene, CDR1 is KGHSH and CDR2 is LQKENI. The CDR3 totals 13 residues. J lost 7 bases, V lost 6 bases, and 8 bases had no gene match.

This clonotype was seen more than once but under ten times. This chain connects TRBV11-2 to TRBJ1-2; D is ambiguous. CDR1 and CDR2 from the germline V gene are SGHAT and FQNNGV. V lost 2 bases and J lost 2, with 3 bases in between. The CDR3 runs 12 residues. In DNA, the CDR3 is TGTGCCAGCAGCTTACAGAACTATGGCTACACCTTC. It specifies CASSLQNYGYTF. Drawing the rest from reference TRBV11-2 and TRBJ1-2, the complete variable domain is EAGVAQSPRYKIIEKRQSVAFWCNPISGHATLYWYQQILGQGPKLLIQFQNNGVVDDSQLPKDRFSAERLKGVDSTLKIQPAKLEDSAVYLCASSLQNYGYTFGSGTRLTVV.

This clonotype was observed many times. V is TRBV6-2 or TRBV6-3 and J is TRBJ1-2, with D maybe TRBD1 (6 bases). V gave up 5 bases and J gave up 8 bases, with 15 bases separating them. Germline lookup yields CDR1 MNHEY and CDR2 SVGEGT. The CDR3 length is 13 residues. The CDR3 loop is CASSADRGHGYTF. DNA for the CDR3: TGTGCCAGCAGTGCGGACCGGGGGCACGGCTACACCTTC.

The chain has TRBV4-2 and TRBJ1-2; D not certain. There are 13 residues in the CDR3. V was trimmed by 1 base and J by 4 bases, leaving 7 bases between them. Germline V gives CDR1 LGHNA, CDR2 YNFKEQ. CDR3 amino acids: CASSQGVVYGYTF. The DNA of the CDR3 is TGTGCCAGCAGCCAAGGGGTGGTCTATGGCTACACCTTC.

This clonotype came up a few times. The V gene is TRBV7-2, the J gene TRBJ2-1; 11 bases match TRBD2. Germline assignment: CDR1 SGHTA and CDR2 FQGNSA. This CDR3 has 16 residues. With V trimmed by 0 bases and J by 8 bases, 6 bases remained unmatched. CDR3 sequence: CASSLARLAGGHEQFF. The CDR3 region has the DNA TGTGCCAGCAGCTTAGCGCGGCTAGCGGGGGGCCATGAGCAGTTCTTC.

This clonotype was seen a handful of times. The chain recombines TRBV7-3 with TRBJ2-1, with 14 bases aligning to TRBD2. Per the germline V gene, CDR1 is SGHTA and CDR2 is FQGTGA. This CDR3 is 14 amino acids long. Trimming cost V 4 bases and J 10 bases; bases outside gene matches: 3. This CDR3 reads CASSSGLAGEEQFF. The CDR3 coding sequence is TGTGCCAGCAGCTCGGGACTAGCGGGGGAAGAGCAGTTCTTC.

The table lists this clonotype with a few counts. J is TRBJ2-1 and V is TRBV12-3 or TRBV12-4, with 8 bases matching TRBD1. CDR3 length: 12 amino acids. The ends lost 5 bases at V and 10 bases at J; junction bases unmatched: 4. The CDR3, as DNA: TGTGCCAGCAGTCTTCGGACAGGGGAGCAGTTCTTC. Its protein is CASSLRTGEQFF.

This clonotype was found a few times. The chain joins TRBV7-9 to TRBJ1-1, with D perhaps TRBD1 (6 bases). CDR3 length: 12 amino acids. Germline V gene sequence: CDR1 SEHNR, CDR2 FQNEAQ (reference sequence). V dropped 4 bases and J dropped 6 bases, with 9 bases sitting between them. CDR3: CASSSTGSEAFF. CDR3 DNA: TGTGCCAGCAGCTCTACAGGGTCTGAAGCTTTCTTT. The full variable domain, its missing parts supplied by reference TRBV7-9 and TRBJ1-1, is DTGVSQNPRHKITKRGQNVTFRCDPISEHNRLYWYRQTLGQGPEFLTYFQNEAQLEKSRLLSDRFSAERPKGSFSTLEIQRTEQGDSAMYLCASSSTGSEAFFGQGTRLTVV.

This clonotype was observed many times. The J gene is TRBJ2-4, the V gene TRBV12-3 or TRBV12-4; 7 bases match TRBD2. This CDR3 is 17 amino acids long. The V segment lost 4 bases and the J segment 0 bases; nucleotides outside the gene matches: 9. The CDR3 DNA sequence: TGTGCCAGCAGTTCCCTAGTAGCGGGTATAGCCAAAAACATTCAGTACTTC. This sequence encodes CASSSLVAGIAKNIQYF.

The chain links TRBV20-1 to TRBJ2-7, with D possibly TRBD2 on 7 matching bases. V was cut by 0 bases and J by 2 bases, with 11 bases left in between. Per germline, CDR1 DFQATT and CDR2 SNEGSKA (reference sequence). The CDR3 contains 14 residues. CDR3 protein: CSAREGGLTYEQYF. The CDR3 coding sequence is TGCAGTGCTAGAGAGGGGGGGCTTACCTACGAGCAGTACTTC.

This clonotype was seen more than once but under ten times. The chain has TRBV5-5 and TRBJ2-7; possibly TRBD1 or TRBD2 for D (5 bases each). The CDR3 consists of 16 residues. The V end was cut by 0 bases, the J end by 2 bases, with 15 bases between. Germline V gives CDR1 SGHKS, CDR2 YYEKEE (reference sequence). This chain's CDR3 is CASSLGSGTFAYEQYF. The DNA of the CDR3 is TGTGCCAGCAGCTTGGGGTCCGGGACGTTTGCCTACGAGCAGTACTTC. The entire variable domain, with the rest obtained from reference TRBV5-5 and TRBJ2-7, is as follows: DAGVTQSPTHLIKTRGQQVTLRCSPISGHKSVSWYQQVLGQGPQFIFQYYEKEERGRGNFPDRFSARQFPNYSSELNVNALLLGDSALYLCASSLGSGTFAYEQYFGPGTRLTVT.

This rearrangement joins TRBV29-1 to TRBJ1-5; TRBD1 aligns across 9 bases. Germline-derived CDR1 and CDR2 are SQVTM and ANQGSEA. The CDR3 consists of 14 residues. V gave up 7 bases and J gave up 0 bases; unmatched junction bases: 4. The CDR3 bases are TGCAGCGCCCGGACAGGGGATAGCAATCAGCCCCAGCATTTT. Translating gives CSARTGDSNQPQHF.

The J gene is TRBJ2-3, the V gene TRBV6-2 or TRBV6-3; a weak D match, TRBD2 (6 bases). The CDR3 runs to 12 residues. The germline gives CDR1 MNHEY, CDR2 SVGEGT. V shed 5 bases and J shed 6 bases, with 9 bases lying between them. The CDR3 DNA is TGTGCCAGCAGTCGACTAGGGGATACGCAGTATTTT. As protein: CASSRLGDTQYF.

This clonotype has more than one count but fewer than ten. This chain connects TRBV5-1 to TRBJ2-3, with 7 bases lining up with TRBD2. The CDR3 length is 15 residues. CDR1 and CDR2 (germline): SGHRS, YFSETQ. After removal of 3 bases from V and 4 bases from J, the junction contained 8 bases not matched to a gene. This CDR3 reads CASSSGLVVPDTQYF. For the CDR3, the DNA is TGCGCCAGCAGCTCAGGACTAGTAGTGCCAGATACGCAGTATTTT.

This clonotype was recorded many times. The J gene is TRBJ2-3, the V gene TRBV12-3 or TRBV12-4; 7 bases line up with TRBD2. The CDR3 contains 14 residues. V lost 4 bases to trimming and J lost 2 bases; unmatched junction nucleotides: 3. The CDR3 DNA reads as TGTGCCAGCAGTTGGGGACTACCCACAGATACGCAGTATTTT. Translated: CASSWGLPTDTQYF.

V usage is TRBV7-2 and J usage is TRBJ2-7; 8 positions match TRBD1. The CDR3 has 15 amino acids. Trimming cost V 5 bases and J 3 bases; bases outside gene matches: 9. Per germline, CDR1 SGHTA and CDR2 FQGNSA. CDR3 amino acids: CASSSQGAGNYEQYF. CDR3 DNA: TGTGCCAGCAGCAGCCAGGGGGCTGGAAACTACGAGCAGTACTTC.